This is a list of T cell receptor beta chains from one sample in a study of T-cell memory formation after mild COVID-19. One entry per CDR3 protein, called by TCRdb with MiXCR from the 5' RACE reads. The profile shows 240,000 or so distinct CDR3 sequences, 8% to 9.5% of them singletons. Material: PBMCs or a T cell subset sorted from them (not recorded which). These receptors were collected from a man between 18 and 35 years old who had mild COVID-19 (a few samples of this study predate the infection). Cell type and time point are not known. Each CDR3 is given with its conserved first and last residue. D genes are given only for firm matches. Some rows mark clone size as missing; the rest say once, few, many or name a class of expanded clone.

V gene: TRBV6-2/TRBV6-3; D gene: .; J gene: TRBJ1-2; clone size: .; CDR3 DNA: TGTGCCAGCAGCCGCGAAAGTGGCTACACCTTC; CDR3 protein: CASSRESGYTF
V gene: TRBV7-8; D gene: .; J gene: TRBJ1-2; clone size: .; CDR3 DNA: TGTGCCAGCAGCGGCCGTAGCTGGAGCAATGGCTACACCTTC; CDR3 protein: CASSGRSWSNGYTF
V gene: TRBV7-9; D gene: TRBD1; J gene: TRBJ2-7; clone size: many; CDR3 DNA: TGTGCCAGCAGCTATTGGGACAGGGGGCGGTACGAGCAGTACTTC; CDR3 protein: CASSYWDRGRYEQYF
V gene: TRBV30; D gene: .; J gene: TRBJ1-1; clone size: .; CDR3 DNA: TGTGCCTGGAGACGGGGGGGGAACACTGAAGCTTTCTTT; CDR3 protein: CAWRRGGNTEAFF
V gene: TRBV12-3/TRBV12-4; D gene: .; J gene: TRBJ1-4; clone size: .; CDR3 DNA: TGTGCCAGCAGTTTTGGCAATCCTGAAAAACTGTTTTTT; CDR3 protein: CASSFGNPEKLFF
V gene: TRBV20-1; D gene: TRBD1; J gene: TRBJ2-3; clone size: few; CDR3 DNA: TGCAGTGCTGACAGTGACAGGGGTCGTCAGTATTTT; CDR3 protein: CSADSDRGRQYF
V gene: TRBV4-1; D gene: .; J gene: TRBJ2-2; clone size: .; CDR3 DNA: TGCGCCAGCAGCCAAGGAAGCAGACTCACCGGGGAGCTGTTTTTT; CDR3 protein: CASSQGSRLTGELFF
V gene: TRBV4-3; D gene: TRBD1; J gene: TRBJ2-4; clone size: .; CDR3 DNA: TGCGCCAGCAGCCATGACAGGGGGCTAGGCATTCAGTACTTC; CDR3 protein: CASSHDRGLGIQYF
V gene: TRBV7-8; D gene: .; J gene: TRBJ2-3; clone size: many; CDR3 DNA: TGTGCCAGCAGCGAAGTCCAGTATAGGGGCTCGGGAGATACGCAGTATTTT; CDR3 protein: CASSEVQYRGSGDTQYF
V gene: TRBV5-1; D gene: .; J gene: TRBJ2-1; clone size: few; CDR3 DNA: TGCGCCAGCAGCTTGGGTTTCGGAGATGAGCAGTTCTTC; CDR3 protein: CASSLGFGDEQFF
V gene: TRBV5-1; D gene: .; J gene: TRBJ1-2; clone size: many; CDR3 DNA: TGCGCCAGCAGCTTGTCCCCAGGGAACTATGGCTACACCTTC; CDR3 protein: CASSLSPGNYGYTF
V gene: TRBV5-1; D gene: TRBD2; J gene: TRBJ2-5; clone size: .; CDR3 DNA: TGCGCCAGCAGCTTGGGACTAGCGGGGGACCGTGAGACCCAGTACTTC; CDR3 protein: CASSLGLAGDRETQYF
V gene: TRBV6-5; D gene: .; J gene: TRBJ1-3; clone size: few; CDR3 DNA: TGTGCCAGCACTTACCAGCCGGGGGGTGGAAACACCATATATTTT; CDR3 protein: CASTYQPGGGNTIYF
V gene: TRBV19; D gene: .; J gene: TRBJ2-2; clone size: once; CDR3 DNA: TGTGCCAGTAGTCCCGGGAGTTATACCGGGGAGCTGTTTTTT; CDR3 protein: CASSPGSYTGELFF
V gene: TRBV20-1; D gene: TRBD1; J gene: TRBJ1-1; clone size: few; CDR3 DNA: TGCAGTGCAACCGGGACAGGGGACGTACTGTATGAAGCTTTCTTT; CDR3 protein: CSATGTGDVLYEAFF
V gene: TRBV5-1; D gene: .; J gene: TRBJ2-1; clone size: few; CDR3 DNA: TGCGCCAGCGCCGGACAGAGTGAGCAGTTCTTC; CDR3 protein: CASAGQSEQFF
V gene: TRBV12-3/TRBV12-4; D gene: TRBD2; J gene: TRBJ2-1; clone size: .; CDR3 DNA: TGTGCCAGCACCGCAACTAGCGGGGTCTACAATGAGCAGTTCTTC; CDR3 protein: CASTATSGVYNEQFF
V gene: TRBV15; D gene: .; J gene: TRBJ1-1; clone size: few; CDR3 DNA: TGTGCCACCAGCAGGGTCGACAGGCCCAACACTGAAGCTTTCTTT; CDR3 protein: CATSRVDRPNTEAFF
V gene: TRBV12-3/TRBV12-4; D gene: .; J gene: TRBJ2-1; clone size: many; CDR3 DNA: TGTGCCAGCAGTTCCCGAGGAGGGGGGAATGAGCAGTTCTTC; CDR3 protein: CASSSRGGGNEQFF
V gene: TRBV10-3; D gene: TRBD2; J gene: TRBJ2-3; clone size: few; CDR3 DNA: TGTGCCATCAGTGGACTAGCGGGACTCACAGATACGCAGTATTTT; CDR3 protein: CAISGLAGLTDTQYF
V gene: TRBV5-1; D gene: .; J gene: TRBJ2-3; clone size: few; CDR3 DNA: TGCGCCAGCAGCACCGACACAGATACGCAGTATTTT; CDR3 protein: CASSTDTDTQYF
V gene: TRBV29-1; D gene: .; J gene: TRBJ2-7; clone size: few; CDR3 DNA: TGCAGCGTTGACGGACGCGGGTTAGGCGAGCAGTACTTC; CDR3 protein: CSVDGRGLGEQYF
V gene: TRBV6-6; D gene: .; J gene: TRBJ1-4; clone size: few; CDR3 DNA: TGTGCCAGCGCCCGGGGCCCGGAGGGGGAAAAACTGTTTTTT; CDR3 protein: CASARGPEGEKLFF
V gene: TRBV5-1; D gene: .; J gene: TRBJ2-3; clone size: few; CDR3 DNA: TGCGCCAGCAGCCCACGTGGAGGGGGAACAGATACGCAGTATTTT; CDR3 protein: CASSPRGGGTDTQYF
V gene: TRBV11-3; D gene: .; J gene: TRBJ2-3; clone size: .; CDR3 DNA: TGTGCCAGCAGCCATATAGACACAGATACGCAGTATTTT; CDR3 protein: CASSHIDTDTQYF
V gene: TRBV5-1; D gene: .; J gene: TRBJ2-4; clone size: .; CDR3 DNA: TGCGCCAGCAGCTTGGCCGGCCAAAGGGACATTCAGTACTTC; CDR3 protein: CASSLAGQRDIQYF
V gene: TRBV29-1; D gene: .; J gene: TRBJ1-1; clone size: .; CDR3 DNA: TGCAGCGTTGAACTCGGGAGATTAAACACTGAAGCTTTCTTT; CDR3 protein: CSVELGRLNTEAFF
V gene: TRBV12-5; D gene: TRBD1; J gene: TRBJ1-2; clone size: .; CDR3 DNA: TGTGCTAGTGGTTTGGTAACTGCCAGGACAGGAGACTATGGCTACACCTTC; CDR3 protein: CASGLVTARTGDYGYTF